The rows below give T cell receptor beta chains drawn from one sample of a study of blood T cell repertoires in COVID-19. Clones were read by immunoSEQ multiplex PCR, and TCRdb kept only the in-frame ones, dropping some. The table has some 250,000 clones, 81% seen once. The sequencing input was peripheral blood. Receptors originate from a woman in her sixties with active or convalescent COVID-19. Each CDR3 is given with its conserved first and last residue. The D gene is left open where the match is weak. Some rows have no size entry. The others give once, few or many, or a class for an expanded clone.

clone size | J gene | D gene | V gene | CDR3 protein | CDR3 DNA
- | TRBJ1-6 | - | TRBV7-9 | CASSFVVNSPLHF | TGTGCCAGCAGCTTCGTAGTTAATTCACCCCTCCACTTT
- | TRBJ2-4 | - | TRBV30 | CAWSLVFTEAKNIQYF | TGTGCCTGGAGTTTGGTTTTTACAGAAGCCAAAAACATTCAGTACTTC
- | TRBJ1-1 | - | TRBV9 | CASSLGPDTEAFF | TGTGCCAGCAGCTTGGGCCCTGACACTGAAGCTTTCTTT
- | TRBJ2-7 | - | TRBV13 | CASSSTGLYEQYF | TGTGCCAGCAGCTCCACTGGACTTTACGAGCAGTACTTC
- | TRBJ1-2 | - | TRBV19 | CASSTGRRHGYTF | TGTGCCAGTAGTACTGGCAGGAGGCATGGCTACACCTTC
- | TRBJ2-5 | - | TRBV7-7 | CASSLAQGETQYF | TGTGCCAGCAGCTTAGCCCAGGGGGAGACCCAGTACTTC
- | TRBJ2-7 | - | TRBV30 | CAWSVRPFQNEQYF | TGTGCCTGGAGTGTACGCCCCTTCCAGAACGAGCAGTACTTC
- | TRBJ2-6 | TRBD1 | TRBV19 | CASSPGQAFNVLTF | TGTGCCAGTAGCCCGGGACAGGCGTTCAACGTCCTGACTTTC
- | TRBJ2-3 | TRBD2 | TRBV25-1 | CASSDGLASTVTDTQYF | TGTGCCAGCAGTGATGGACTAGCGTCCACCGTCACAGATACGCAGTATTTT
- | TRBJ1-2 | TRBD1 | TRBV7-2 | CASGYRGRNRYGYTF | TGTGCCAGCGGATACAGGGGGCGAAACCGCTATGGCTACACCTTC
- | TRBJ2-1 | - | TRBV2 | CASSVLGLGSDEQFF | TGTGCCAGCAGTGTTCTAGGTCTGGGTTCCGATGAGCAGTTCTTC
- | TRBJ1-1 | - | TRBV19 | CASSGAGYVVDTEAFF | TGTGCCAGTAGTGGGGCGGGGTACGTAGTCGACACTGAAGCTTTCTTT
- | TRBJ2-3 | TRBD2 | TRBV5-5 | CASTLTLAGGVNTQYF | TGTGCCAGCACCCTTACACTAGCGGGGGGGGTAAATACGCAGTATTTT
- | TRBJ2-4 | - | TRBV28 | CASISLTRGENIQYF | TGTGCCAGCATCTCGTTGACCAGGGGAGAGAACATTCAGTACTTC
- | TRBJ1-5 | - | TRBV19 | CASTPRAGNQPQHF | TGTGCCAGTACCCCCAGGGCTGGCAATCAGCCCCAGCATTTT
- | TRBJ2-7 | TRBD1 | TRBV30 | CAWTPDRVEYEQYF | TGTGCCTGGACCCCAGACAGGGTTGAATACGAGCAGTACTTC
- | TRBJ2-1 | TRBD2 | TRBV7-9 | CASRGGTLRGDDYNEQFF | TGTGCCAGCAGGGGAGGGACGTTGCGGGGAGACGACTACAATGAGCAGTTCTTC
many | TRBJ2-2 | - | TRBV7-2 | CASSFYPSGGPRGELFF | TGTGCCAGCAGCTTCTACCCCTCGGGGGGCCCTAGGGGGGAGCTGTTTTTT
few | TRBJ1-4 | - | TRBV14 | CASSQPRGARGVPNEKLFF | TGTGCCAGCAGCCAACCCCGTGGGGCCAGAGGAGTACCTAATGAAAAACTGTTTTTT
- | TRBJ1-1 | TRBD1 | TRBV7-8 | CASSLGLRGQRNTEAFF | TGTGCCAGCAGCTTAGGGTTGAGGGGGCAAAGAAACACTGAAGCTTTCTTT
- | TRBJ2-5 | TRBD2 | TRBV5-6 | CASSRASGGIQETQYF | TGTGCCAGCAGCAGAGCGAGCGGGGGAATACAAGAGACCCAGTACTTC
once | TRBJ1-5 | - | TRBV18 | CASSMRGSYQPQHF | TGTGCCAGCTCAATGCGGGGATCTTATCAGCCCCAGCATTTT
- | TRBJ1-2 | TRBD1 | TRBV28 | CASSPGDRVNGYTF | TGTGCCAGCAGTCCAGGGGACAGGGTAAATGGCTACACCTTC
- | TRBJ2-3 | - | TRBV18 | CASSPSRVSDTQYF | TGTGCCAGCTCACCATCTCGGGTTAGCGATACGCAGTATTTT
- | TRBJ1-3 | - | TRBV28 | CASSISPGNTIYF | TGTGCCAGCAGTATTAGTCCCGGAAACACCATATATTTT
- | TRBJ2-5 | TRBD2 | TRBV9 | CASSGTSQETQYF | TGTGCCAGCAGCGGGACTAGCCAAGAGACCCAGTACTTC